This TCR beta chain came from a study of Ad26.COV2.S vaccination and SARS-CoV-2 variants. Treatment given: 15 to 20 received Ad26.COV2.S at low or high dose, single or two shots; about 5 received placebo; per-sample allocation not given. Collection of the samples took place on day 63 after the first injection of vaccine or placebo. TCRdb keeps only in-frame clones here, not all; method: immunoSEQ multiplex PCR. The sample records about 320,000 clones, about 86% being singletons. Study outcomes and limitations: Substantial breadth in spike-specific CD8+ and CD4+ T cell responses was reportedly seen after vaccination.

Remarks on this clone: The antigen is not known.

The germline CDR1 and CDR2 sequences are SGHRS and YFSETQ. With V trimmed by 1 base and J by 3 bases, 5 bases remained unmatched. The CDR3 is made up of 15 amino acids. The sequence was obtained from a person between 18 and 65 years old who received the Ad26.COV2.S COVID-19 vaccine or a placebo. Sample: peripheral blood, taken in a trial of Ad26.COV2.S vaccine versus placebo. V is TRBV5-1 and J is TRBJ2-7; 9 bases fit TRBD1. The chain's CDR3 is CASSLPGTGFYEQYF. The CDR3 region has the DNA TGCGCCAGCAGCTTGCCAGGGACAGGGTTCTACGAGCAGTACTTC.